This TCR beta chain originates from a study of cytomegalovirus exposure and HLA in healthy donors. Of note for this clone: Its target is unknown.

Regarding the study as a whole: 150 or so TCR beta chains were listed as cytomegalovirus-associated. Usually a TCR sequence was rare, but some public TCRs were found in many donors.

Using immunoSEQ multiplex PCR, the repertoire was profiled, and TCRdb retains in-frame clones only, with some absent. The data contain some 87,000 clones, about 96% of them singletons. The sequencing input was PBMCs. The receptor's source is a woman under 30 in good health and CMV-seronegative.

The CDR3 here is CASSLGPQGLSGANVLTF. CDR3 coding DNA: TGCGCCAGCAGCTTGGGCCCTCAAGGACTCTCTGGGGCCAACGTCCTGACTTTC. V and J are TRBV5-1 and TRBJ2-6; weak D call: TRBD2 (5 bases). The CDR3 extends over 18 amino acids. V was shortened by 0 bases and J by 0 bases, with 13 bases between the two germline ends. Germline assignment: CDR1 SGHRS and CDR2 YFSETQ.